This T cell receptor beta chain was sequenced during a study of a mutant IDH1 vaccine in newly diagnosed glioma (dated by TCRdb to 2020 to 2023). Regarding the research as a whole: Across visits V03 through V10, patients got a total of eight vaccinations, given in weeks 1, 3, 5, 7, 11, 15, 19 and 23. Vaccination began 4-6 weeks after radiotherapy alone, or alongside temozolomide cycles in the chemotherapy-containing groups. Of the roughly 34 treated patients, 62.5% were male and about 40% were female, and the mean age was approximately 41 years. Before enrollment, most patients had been given radiochemotherapy with temozolomide as standard therapy, while the rest had received either radiotherapy alone or temozolomide alone. Peripheral blood was drawn at six visits: V03 (baseline), V05, V07, V10, V12 and V13. For exploratory analyses, some 24 treated patients had longitudinal TCRB deep sequencing done wherever samples were available.

The library was made by the immunoSEQ multiplex PCR assay. Rearranged TCR beta chain sequences were amplified with the hsTCRB Kit following the manufacturer's protocol. TCRB libraries were sequenced on an Illumina MiSeq. The authors' analysis ran thus. Demultiplexing, trimming and gene mapping were performed with the kit vendor's proprietary platform. In TCRdb, the immuneACCESS table is reduced to in-frame sequences with V and J assigned. These tables do not hold every clone; where another copy was compared, an unresolved V gene accounts for under half, and the others remain unexplained. V, J and clone size are taken as reported in that table, and D and trimming were inferred from the DNA itself. This sample holds over 55,000 clones; about 80% were observed only once. Together, the top ten hold approximately 3.1% of the sample. Results the study describes overall, beyond this receptor: Immune responses induced by the vaccine were seen in over 80% of patients across multiple MHC alleles. Selection of PBMC samples for TCRB deep sequencing was based on availability. Pseudoprogression appeared unrelated to alterations in the top peripheral T cell clonotypes detected by TCRB sequencing. According to the authors, sample limitations meant that analyses of patient blood samples could not be reproduced.

The sample's time point label is to be understood as: week 5, during vaccination. Every vaccine dose consisted of 300 ug of a 20-mer mutant IDH1 peptide in Montanide, administered subcutaneously together with topical imiquimod. Newly diagnosed WHO grade 3 or 4 IDH1-mutant astrocytomas showing loss of nuclear ATRX were present in the donors. The samples were drawn from NOA16, a multicentre, single-arm, open-label phase I trial in Germany that tested a mutant IDH1 peptide vaccine in humans for the first time. The DNeasy Blood and Tissue Kit was used to extract genomic DNA from EDTA blood for TCRB sequencing. Deletion took 6 bases off V and 7 bases off J, with a span of 20 bases between the germline ends. Sequences SGHDT (CDR1) and YYEEEE (CDR2) are obtained from the germline V gene. Measured from the cysteine to the phenylalanine, the CDR3 is 15 residues long. Only the CDR3 region is kept as DNA, spanning 45 bases read in frame from base 1.

As regards this clone: Its binding antigen is unknown. Per-nucleotide qualities are absent, and no much larger clonotype sits a single base away.

The material was PBMCs, obtained from a glioma patient whose treatment included an IDH1 peptide vaccine. The receptor comes from a woman aged 18-29 years with glioma. Some clones in this sample may be carry-over from other donors' samples. The V and J segments used are TRBV5-6 and TRBJ1-3; there is no confident call for the D gene. The DNA reads as follows: TGTGCCAGCACCTCTGGGGTGGAAACCCAGAACACCATATATTTT. The translation is CASTSGVETQNTIYF.